These 16 T cell receptor beta chains came from one sample sequenced in a study of regulatory T cells in long-lasting Graves disease. Regarding time point: newly diagnosed GD, antithyroid drugs for less than 3 months. PBMC-derived RNA was used for the TCR library. The authors built TCR beta libraries using iRepertoire HTBI primers and Arm-PCR of CDR3 regions. TCRdb called the multiplex PCR reads again in MiXCR, with one record for every CDR3 protein. The data show around 360,000 distinct CDR3 sequences, about a sixth seen once. This sample was shared with a second study, whose subject was T cells in Graves' hyperthyroidism and ophthalmopathy.

This specimen consisted of peripheral blood mononuclear cells (PBMCs), obtained at new diagnosis, from a patient treated with antithyroid drugs. All receptors come from a young woman with Graves disease.

The rearrangement uses TRBV18 and TRBJ1-5, with no clear D. Trimming took 2 bases from V and 9 from J, leaving 11 bases between them. The CDR3 spans 13 residues. Germline lookup yields CDR1 KGHSH and CDR2 LQKENI. The CDR3 sequence: CASSPFGFAPQHF. The CDR3 nucleotides are TGTGCCAGCTCACCATTCGGGTTCGCGCCCCAGCATTTT.

The rearrangement joins TRBV6-4 to TRBJ2-7; 10 positions agree with TRBD2. The J call may be faulty, since TRBJ2-3 better matches the DNA end. Germline V gene lookup returns CDR1 MRHNA and CDR2 SNTAGT. The CDR3 has 15 residues. The DNA of the CDR3 is TGTGCCAGCAGTGAGAGCGGGGGGGCAGTAGATACGCAGTATTTT. This translates into CASSESGGAVDTQYF.

This clonotype was observed many times. CDR3 sequence: CASENFPGTEAFF. The CDR3 DNA reads TGTGCCAGCGAAAACTTCCCGGGCACTGAAGCTTTCTTT. The rearrangement uses TRBV2 and TRBJ1-1; D is undetermined. The V and J ends lost 8 bases and 4 bases respectively, with 14 bases between them. The CDR3 runs to 13 residues. The germline CDR1 and CDR2 sequences are SNHLY and FYNNEI.

V usage is TRBV16 and J usage is TRBJ1-5, with 9 bases aligning to TRBD1. The CDR3 length is 15 residues. The V segment lost 2 bases and the J segment 2 bases; nucleotides outside the gene matches: 1. Germline CDR1 reads KGHSY; CDR2 reads FQNENV. The chain's CDR3 is CASSQTGGGNQPQHF. The CDR3 DNA follows: TGTGCCAGCAGCCAAACAGGGGGCGGCAATCAGCCCCAGCATTTT. The variable domain in full, completed from reference TRBV16 and TRBJ1-5, reads GEEVAQTPKHLVRGEGQKAKLYCAPIKGHSYVFWYQQVLKNEFKFLISFQNENVFDETGMPKERFSAKCLPNSPCSLEIQATKLEDSAVYFCASSQTGGGNQPQHFGDGTRLSIL.

Notes on this clonotype: One end of the junction varies from germline; a read error may be responsible. The V call is TRBV5-1, the J call TRBJ2-1, with 10 bases aligning to TRBD1. The V gene's germline CDR1 is SGHRS and CDR2 YFSETQ. The CDR3 has 15 amino acids. The CDR3 here is CASSLGTGGTSEQLF. CDR3 nucleotide sequence: TGCGCCAGCAGCTTGGGGACAGGGGGTACAAGTGAGCAGCTCTTC.

This clonotype was recorded a few times. The chain links TRBV9 to TRBJ2-2, with 11 bases fitting TRBD2. V gave up 3 bases and J gave up 5 bases; unmatched junction bases: 15. There are 19 residues in the CDR3. The germline V gene has CDR1 SGDLS and CDR2 YYNGEE. Here the CDR3 DNA reads TGTGCCAGCAGCGCCAACCCCCTACTATTAGCGGGAGGGACCGGGGAGCTGTTTTTT. Protein product: CASSANPLLLAGGTGELFF.

This chain links TRBV27 with TRBJ2-3; 8 bases line up with TRBD1. The germline CDR1 and CDR2 sequences are MNHEY and SMNVEV (reference sequence). The CDR3 totals 15 residues. V was clipped by 5 bases and J by 6 bases; unmatched bases: 10. CDR3 protein: CASSDRSGGLDTQYF. CDR3 nucleotides: TGTGCCAGCAGTGATAGGTCAGGGGGCTTGGATACGCAGTATTTT.

There are many counts of this clonotype. The rearrangement links TRBV30 to TRBJ1-1, with D unresolved. Germline CDR1 reads GTSNPN; CDR2 reads SVGIG (reference sequence). CDR3 length: 13 amino acids. Trimming took off 0 bases at V and 6 bases at J, with 11 bases between the two ends. The CDR3 DNA is TGTGCCTGGAGTGTACACCCCCCGGCTGAAGCTTTCTTT. Amino acids: CAWSVHPPAEAFF.

This clonotype appeared many times. V is TRBV5-1 and J is TRBJ1-4, with D possibly matching TRBD1 (6 bases). V lost 4 bases to trimming and J lost 8 bases, with 12 bases between them. This CDR3 is built from 13 residues. Germline values: CDR1 SGHRS, CDR2 YFSETQ. CDR3 nucleotides: TGCGCCAGCAGCGTTACAGGGAGCGAAAAACTGTTTTTT. Its translation: CASSVTGSEKLFF.

The chain combines TRBV6-2 or TRBV6-3 with TRBJ2-7, with D uncertain. Between the trimmed V and J ends, which lost 0 bases and 6 bases, there was a span of 12 bases. Germline CDR1 is MNHEY and CDR2 is SVGEGT. CDR3 size: 14 residues. In nucleotides, the CDR3 is TGTGCCAGCAGTTACTCCACAGTGAGACTCGAGCAGTACTTC. Translating it yields CASSYSTVRLEQYF.

The CDR3 loop is CASREREGRNEQFF. In DNA form, the CDR3 reads TGTGCCAGCAGGGAGCGGGAGGGCCGCAATGAGCAGTTCTTC. The chain joins TRBV6-1 to TRBJ2-1, with 10 bases fitting TRBD2. Germline values: CDR1 MNHNS, CDR2 SASEGT. With V trimmed by 6 bases and J by 6 bases, 5 bases remained unmatched. The CDR3 spans 14 residues.

This clonotype was counted many times. The rearrangement uses TRBV10-1 and TRBJ1-1; D not resolved. The germline CDR1 and CDR2 sequences are WNHNN and SYGVQD (reference sequence). The ends were cut back, 3 bases at V and 8 bases at J, with 4 bases in the middle. The CDR3 runs 10 residues. In nucleotides, the CDR3 is TGCGCCAGCAGTGAACAAGAAGCTTTCTTT. Protein: CASSEQEAFF.

The chain uses TRBV29-1 and TRBJ1-1, with D perhaps matching TRBD1 (5 bases). CDR3 length equals 12 residues. Trimming stripped 4 bases from V and 3 bases from J, with 9 bases between. CDR1 SQVTM and CDR2 ANQGSEA come from the germline V gene. The CDR3 sequence is CSVGQSYTEAFF. The CDR3 DNA reads TGCAGCGTTGGACAGTCCTACACTGAAGCTTTCTTT. The full variable domain, in which reference TRBV29-1 and TRBJ1-1 provide the parts outside the CDR3, is SAVISQKPSRDICQRGTSLTIQCQVDSQVTMMFWYRQQPGQSLTLIATANQGSEATYESGFVIDKFPISRPNLTFSTLTVSNMSPEDSSIYLCSVGQSYTEAFFGQGTRLTVV.

The table lists this clonotype with many counts. The chain carries TRBV15 and TRBJ2-7, with a weak D call TRBD1 (5 bases). Trimming left V 1 base short and J 4 bases short, with 11 bases between. The CDR3 runs to 14 residues. Germline CDR1 LNHNV, CDR2 YYDKDF (reference sequence). The CDR3 region is CATSRAQGAYEQYF. CDR3 nucleotide sequence: TGTGCCACCAGCAGAGCGCAGGGCGCATACGAGCAGTACTTC.

This clonotype occurred many times. The chain employs TRBV12-3 or TRBV12-4 and TRBJ1-5; 10 bases map to TRBD1. J gave up 2 bases and V 6 bases, and 4 bases lay outside the gene matches. This CDR3 is 15 amino acids long. The CDR3 reads CASRTGTGGNQPQHF. CDR3 DNA sequence: TGTGCCAGCAGAACCGGGACAGGGGGCAATCAGCCCCAGCATTTT.

This clonotype was seen repeatedly, ten times or more. The chain links TRBV28 to TRBJ2-3; TRBD2 matches at 7 bases. After removal of 7 bases from V and 6 bases from J, the junction contained 10 bases not matched to a gene. CDR3 length equals 14 residues. Germline V gene data show CDR1 as MDHEN and CDR2 as SYDVKM. CDR3 in amino acids: CASTQGGSVDTQYF. CDR3 nucleotides: TGTGCCAGCACCCAGGGCGGGAGTGTGGATACGCAGTATTTT. Drawing the rest from reference TRBV28 and TRBJ2-3, the complete variable domain is DVKVTQSSRYLVKRTGEKVFLECVQDMDHENMFWYRQDPGLGLRLIYFSYDVKMKEKGDIPEGYSVSREKKERFSLILESASTNQTSMYLCASTQGGSVDTQYFGPGTRLTVL.